These 12 T cell receptor beta chains originate from one sample sequenced in a study of cytomegalovirus exposure and HLA in healthy donors. PCR amplification relied on 60 Vbeta primers (plus 13 Jbeta primers). Only in-frame clones appear in the TCRdb table, and some are missing; sequencing was by immunoSEQ multiplex PCR. The sample lists tens of thousands of clones, around 77% occurring once. The sample taken for sequencing was PBMCs. The receptors come from a man aged 25 to 40 in good health and CMV-seronegative.

This clone was seen a few times. V gene TRBV28 combines with J gene TRBJ2-7; 11 bases map to TRBD2. The CDR3 length is 17 residues. Germline V gives CDR1 MDHEN, CDR2 SYDVKM. The V gene end was trimmed by 3 bases and the J gene end by 0 bases; junction bases not matched to a gene: 7. For the CDR3, the DNA is TGTGCCAGCAGTTTCCGACTTGGACTAGCGGGCTCCTACGAGCAGTACTTC. Protein sequence: CASSFRLGLAGSYEQYF. Full variable domain (rest looked up from reference TRBV28 and TRBJ2-7): DVKVTQSSRYLVKRTGEKVFLECVQDMDHENMFWYRQDPGLGLRLIYFSYDVKMKEKGDIPEGYSVSREKKERFSLILESASTNQTSMYLCASSFRLGLAGSYEQYFGPGTRLTVT.

V usage is TRBV28 and J usage is TRBJ2-7; the match to TRBD1 covers 8 bases. Unmatched junction bases numbered 14, after V lost 6 bases and J lost 7 bases. Looked up from germline, CDR1 is MDHEN and CDR2 is SYDVKM. The CDR3 contains 15 residues. The CDR3 region has the DNA TGTGCCAGCAGCCCTCACGGGACAGGAACGTGGGAGCAGTACTTC. This sequence encodes CASSPHGTGTWEQYF.

The rearrangement uses TRBV5-8 and TRBJ2-7, with a tentative D call TRBD2 (6 bases). The germline V gene encodes CDR1 SGHTS and CDR2 YDEGEE. V was shortened by 4 bases and J by 5 bases, with 10 bases between the two germline ends. The CDR3 sequence is 12 residues long. CDR3 sequence reads: CASSPGRNEQYF. The CDR3 region has the DNA TGTGCCAGCAGCCCCGGGAGAAACGAGCAGTACTTC.

The chain uses TRBV7-6 and TRBJ2-1, with D maybe TRBD2 (6 bases). V lost 8 bases and J lost 5, with 16 bases in between. In germline, CDR1 is SGHVS, CDR2 FNYEAQ. The CDR3 covers 14 residues. This CDR3 reads CASAPPGDHNEQFF. The CDR3 DNA reads as TGTGCCAGCGCACCCCCGGGGGATCACAATGAGCAGTTCTTC.

The chain joins TRBV28 to TRBJ2-7; D possibly corresponds to TRBD1 (6 bases). CDR3 length equals 14 residues. The germline V gene has CDR1 MDHEN and CDR2 SYDVKM. V was trimmed by 7 bases and J by 0 bases, leaving 13 bases between them. Here the CDR3 DNA reads TGTGCCAGCACCTTGGGGGCGAGCTCCTACGAGCAGTACTTC. Its translation is CASTLGASSYEQYF. The variable domain in full, completed from reference TRBV28 and TRBJ2-7, reads DVKVTQSSRYLVKRTGEKVFLECVQDMDHENMFWYRQDPGLGLRLIYFSYDVKMKEKGDIPEGYSVSREKKERFSLILESASTNQTSMYLCASTLGASSYEQYFGPGTRLTVT.

The chain recombines TRBV5-1 with TRBJ1-1, with a tentative D call TRBD1 (6 bases). Trimming took 3 bases from V and 4 from J, leaving 10 bases between them. The CDR3 is 13 residues long. Germline CDR1 and CDR2: SGHRS and YFSETQ. The CDR3 is CASSYTGPTEAFF. Here the CDR3 DNA reads TGCGCCAGCAGCTATACAGGGCCCACTGAAGCTTTCTTT.

The chain has TRBV13 and TRBJ2-3; D is unresolved. V was shortened by 0 bases and J by 4 bases, with 11 bases between the two germline ends. This CDR3 comprises 15 residues. Germline CDR1 and CDR2: PRHDT and FYEKMQ (reference sequence). In DNA, the CDR3 is TGTGCCAGCAGCTTAGGCCTTCTCGGAGCAGATACGCAGTATTTT. Its protein is CASSLGLLGADTQYF.

The rearrangement links TRBV5-4 to TRBJ2-1, with 11 bases aligning to TRBD1. The CDR3 has 16 residues. Germline assignment: CDR1 SGHNT and CDR2 YYREEE (reference sequence). V trimming: 0 bases; J trimming: 8 bases; junction bases outside the gene matches: 7. Written as DNA, the CDR3 is TGTGCCAGCAGCTTGGCCTGGGGACAGGGGGACGATGAGCAGTTCTTC. Protein: CASSLAWGQGDDEQFF.

The V call is TRBV29-1, the J call TRBJ2-7; 8 nucleotides align to TRBD1. Germline V gene data show CDR1 as SQVTM and CDR2 as ANQGSEA. V dropped 2 bases and J dropped 10; count of bases not matched to a gene: 7. The CDR3 has 12 amino acids. The chain's CDR3 is CSVERPGGGQYF. DNA for the CDR3: TGCAGCGTTGAAAGGCCAGGGGGCGGTCAGTACTTC.

This clone is a singleton in its sample. This chain joins TRBV28 and TRBJ2-7; D is unclear. This CDR3 region has 14 residues. Trimming stripped 6 bases from V and 0 bases from J, with 12 bases between. The germline gives CDR1 MDHEN, CDR2 SYDVKM. The CDR3 bases are TGTGCCAGCAGCAAACTTGGTGCCTCCTACGAGCAGTACTTC. Encoded protein: CASSKLGASYEQYF.

J is TRBJ2-3 and V is TRBV7-9; D is unresolved. With 4 bases removed from V and 5 bases from J, the gap between germline ends came to 16 bases. Per germline, CDR1 SEHNR and CDR2 FQNEAQ (reference sequence). CDR3 length: 15 residues. The CDR3 DNA reads TGTGCCAGCAGCTCAAGCTGGCAGGTAGTAGATACGCAGTATTTT. Its protein product is CASSSSWQVVDTQYF.

This clone was seen only a few times. V is TRBV6-5 and J is TRBJ1-2; D unresolved. The germline CDR1 and CDR2 sequences are MNHEY and SVGAGI. This CDR3 region has 15 residues. V lost 2 bases, J lost 5 bases, and 15 bases lay in between. The CDR3 DNA follows: TGTGCCAGCAGTTACGTAGCAGCCGCGCCATATGGCTACACCTTC. Amino acids: CASSYVAAAPYGYTF.